Below, one T cell receptor (beta chain) is given with its context. As yet, its antigen is unknown. This sample is part of a study of post-analysis software for immune sequencing data. Study summary: Disease trajectories encompassed relapsing-remitting, secondary progressive and progressive-relapsing multiple sclerosis. Study-level results: Five or six TRBV segments, TRBV5-6, TRBV5-1 and TRBV20-1 among them, were found more frequent in patients than controls. Batch-matched samples strongly co-clustered by F measure.

Libraries were made from TCR beta cDNA, and they carried unique molecular identifiers. TCRdb fed the PCR reads into MiXCR, producing one record per CDR3 protein. Of fewer than 600,000 distinct CDR3 sequences in the sample, roughly 45% are singletons; the top ten hold 9% to 13%. V lost 3 bases and J 5 bases, leaving 13 bases between the germline ends. CDR1 MGHDK and CDR2 SYGVNS come from the germline V gene. This CDR3 has 14 residues. Sequenced sample: blood. The clonotype originates from a girl between 10 and 17 years old with multiple sclerosis. This chain uses TRBV25-1 with TRBJ2-5; D not resolved. The CDR3: CASSDPKFLETQYF. In nucleotides, the CDR3 is TGTGCCAGCAGTGACCCCAAATTCCTGGAGACCCAGTACTTC.